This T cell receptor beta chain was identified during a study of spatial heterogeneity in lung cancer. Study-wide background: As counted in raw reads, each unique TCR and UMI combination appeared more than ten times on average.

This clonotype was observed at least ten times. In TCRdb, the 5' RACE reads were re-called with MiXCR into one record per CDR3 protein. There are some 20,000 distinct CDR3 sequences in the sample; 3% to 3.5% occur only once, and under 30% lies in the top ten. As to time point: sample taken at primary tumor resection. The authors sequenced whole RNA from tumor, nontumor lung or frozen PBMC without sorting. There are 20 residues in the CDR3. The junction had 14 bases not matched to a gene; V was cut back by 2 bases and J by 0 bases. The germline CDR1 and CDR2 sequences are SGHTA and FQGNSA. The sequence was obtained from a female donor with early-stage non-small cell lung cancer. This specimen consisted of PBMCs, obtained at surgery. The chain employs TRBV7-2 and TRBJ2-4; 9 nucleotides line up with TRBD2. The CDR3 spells CASSLPRTAGGFLAKNIQYF. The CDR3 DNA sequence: TGTGCCAGCAGCTTACCCCGCACGGCGGGAGGGTTTCTAGCCAAAAACATTCAGTACTTC.